Following are 31 T cell receptor beta chains from one sample sequenced in a study of identical twins. TCRdb re-derived calls from the 5' RACE reads in MiXCR, one entry per CDR3 protein. The sample has approximately 530,000 distinct CDR3 sequences; about a fifth are singletons. The data also belong to a second study, concerning yellow fever vaccine responses in identical twins.

The specimen sequenced was CD4+ T cells sorted from blood. These receptors all come from a woman under 30 in good health.

This chain uses TRBV4-1 with TRBJ2-1; D may be TRBD2 (6 bases). The CDR3 loop spans 16 amino acids. Trimming shortened V by 2 bases and J by 3 bases, and 14 bases separated the two germline ends. CDR1 and CDR2 from the germline V gene are MGHRA and YSYEKL. The CDR3 DNA reads as TGCGCCAGCAGCCAACGGGGCGGGGTAATCTACAATGAGCAGTTCTTC. Translated: CASSQRGGVIYNEQFF.

CDR3 coding DNA: TGCGCCAGCAGCTTGGGACAGGGGTCTAGCACAGATACGCAGTATTTT. It encodes CASSLGQGSSTDTQYF. The chain combines TRBV5-1 with TRBJ2-3, with 8 bases matching TRBD1. The germline CDR1 and CDR2 sequences are SGHRS and YFSETQ. The CDR3 length is 16 residues. V gave up 0 bases and J gave up 0 bases; unmatched junction bases: 3.

The chain recombines TRBV11-1 with TRBJ2-7, with 13 positions matching TRBD2. The CDR3 loop spans 19 amino acids. The germline V gene encodes CDR1 SGHAT and CDR2 FQDESV (reference sequence). The J segment lost 1 base and the V segment lost 5 bases, leaving 14 bases of the junction unmatched. The CDR3 spells CASSLLGWGLAGTSYEQYF. CDR3 coding DNA: TGTGCCAGCAGCCTCCTGGGTTGGGGACTAGCGGGAACGTCCTACGAGCAGTACTTC.

This rearrangement joins TRBV15 to TRBJ1-1; 8 bases align to TRBD1. The V gene end was trimmed by 3 bases and the J gene end by 0 bases; junction bases not matched to a gene: 12. Per germline, CDR1 LNHNV and CDR2 YYDKDF (reference sequence). This CDR3 has 18 amino acids. The CDR3 DNA is TGTGCCACCAGCAGGTACAGGGGGGTCCCTTCTATGAACACTGAAGCTTTCTTT. Its protein is CATSRYRGVPSMNTEAFF.

This chain joins TRBV15 and TRBJ2-1, with D tentatively TRBD1 or TRBD2 (6 bases each). The CDR3 spans 14 residues. The germline gives CDR1 LNHNV, CDR2 YYDKDF (reference sequence). Trimming took 8 bases from V and 0 from J, leaving 11 bases between them. The CDR3 protein is CATQEGGSYNEQFF. The CDR3 nucleotides are TGTGCCACCCAGGAGGGGGGCTCCTACAATGAGCAGTTCTTC.

The chain is built from TRBV6-2 or TRBV6-3 and TRBJ2-5, with 8 bases fitting TRBD1. J gave up 4 bases and V 6 bases, and 7 bases lay outside the gene matches. Germline V lookup: CDR1 MNHEY, CDR2 SVGEGT. The CDR3 runs to 14 residues. The DNA of the CDR3 is TGTGCCAGCAGAGGGACAGGAAAAGGAGAGACCCAGTACTTC. Encoded protein: CASRGTGKGETQYF.

A few counts support this clonotype. The chain links TRBV11-2 to TRBJ2-3, with 7 bases fitting TRBD2. Per the germline V gene, CDR1 is SGHAT and CDR2 is FQNNGV. V dropped 0 bases and J dropped 6; count of bases not matched to a gene: 9. This CDR3 has 16 amino acids. CDR3 in DNA: TGTGCCAGCAGCTTAGATATAGGCGGGAGAATGGATACGCAGTATTTT. This codes for CASSLDIGGRMDTQYF.

This chain uses TRBV19 with TRBJ1-2, with 7 bases identical to TRBD1. Trimming cost V 3 bases and J 8 bases; bases outside gene matches: 6. The CDR3 covers 13 residues. Germline CDR1 and CDR2: LNHDA and SQIVND (reference sequence). The CDR3 nucleotides read TGTGCCAGTAGTATCGGACAGGTCGACGGCTACACCTTC. Translated, it gives CASSIGQVDGYTF.

The chain recombines TRBV12-3 or TRBV12-4 with TRBJ1-1, with TRBD1 matching 10 bases. The CDR3 extends over 14 amino acids. Trimming took 5 bases from V and 9 from J; bases not matched to a gene: 9. CDR3 amino acids: CASSLVTGGGKAFF. For the CDR3, the DNA is TGTGCCAGCAGTCTTGTGACAGGGGGCGGAAAAGCTTTCTTT.

The chain employs TRBV5-8 and TRBJ2-7; perhaps TRBD2 as D (6 bases). Germline loops: CDR1 SGHTS, CDR2 YDEGEE. V lost 5 bases and J 0 bases, leaving 15 bases between the germline ends. The CDR3 is 15 amino acids. This chain's CDR3 is CASSPLRGLSYEQYF. The CDR3 coding sequence is TGTGCCAGCAGTCCCCTGCGGGGACTCTCCTACGAGCAGTACTTC.

This clonotype occurred many times. CDR3 DNA sequence: TGTGCCAGCAGTTCCGACAGGGGGGAAGGCTACACCTTC. Protein: CASSSDRGEGYTF. V is TRBV12-3 or TRBV12-4 and J is TRBJ1-2; the match to TRBD1 covers 9 bases. With 4 bases clipped from V and 8 bases from J, the junction kept 5 bases outside the gene matches. The CDR3 sequence is 13 residues long.

Written as DNA, the CDR3 is TGCGCCAGCAGTAAGAGGGCGAACACTGAAGCTTTCTTT. Encoded protein: CASSKRANTEAFF. This rearrangement joins TRBV5-1 to TRBJ1-1; no clear D. The length of the CDR3 is 13 residues. The V and J ends lost 5 bases and 1 base respectively, with 9 bases between them. The germline V gene has CDR1 SGHRS and CDR2 YFSETQ.

This clonotype was counted between two and nine times. The V and J genes are TRBV4-1 and TRBJ2-1; 12 nucleotides match TRBD1. This CDR3 contains 16 residues. Germline V CDR1 and CDR2: MGHRA, YSYEKL. The junction had 3 bases not matched to a gene; V was cut back by 4 bases and J by 2 bases. CDR3 amino acids: CASSRGDRGPYNEQFF. The CDR3 nucleotides are TGCGCCAGCAGCCGAGGGGACAGGGGGCCCTACAATGAGCAGTTCTTC.

This clonotype was seen more than once but under ten times. The chain combines TRBV6-5 with TRBJ2-1; 10 nucleotides line up with TRBD2. The trim removed 2 bases at V and 6 bases at J, leaving 7 bases unmatched. Germline values: CDR1 MNHEY, CDR2 SVGAGI. The CDR3 length is 16 residues. As DNA, the CDR3 is TGTGCCAGCAGTTACACTTCTAGCGGGAGTATCAATGAGCAGTTCTTC. This sequence encodes CASSYTSSGSINEQFF.

V and J are TRBV12-3 or TRBV12-4 and TRBJ1-5; a possible D gene is TRBD1 (6 bases). V was trimmed by 7 bases and J by 6 bases, leaving 10 bases between them. This CDR3 has 12 residues. Here the CDR3 DNA reads TGTGCCAGCACCGAGGGGGGTCAGCCCCAGCATTTT. It translates to CASTEGGQPQHF.

This clonotype has just a few counts. This chain links TRBV5-5 with TRBJ2-6; a weak D match, TRBD2 (5 bases). Trimming stripped 0 bases from V and 0 bases from J, with 10 bases between. The CDR3 is 17 residues long. CDR1 and CDR2 from the germline V gene are SGHKS and YYEKEE (reference sequence). In nucleotides, the CDR3 is TGTGCCAGCAGCTTGGATCACGGACTCTCTGGGGCCAACGTCCTGACTTTC. Protein: CASSLDHGLSGANVLTF. Full variable domain (rest looked up from reference TRBV5-5 and TRBJ2-6): DAGVTQSPTHLIKTRGQQVTLRCSPISGHKSVSWYQQVLGQGPQFIFQYYEKEERGRGNFPDRFSARQFPNYSSELNVNALLLGDSALYLCASSLDHGLSGANVLTFGAGSRLTVL.

This chain connects TRBV6-1 to TRBJ1-5, with D possibly matching TRBD1 (6 bases). This CDR3 spans 15 amino acids. V was clipped by 6 bases and J by 0 bases, with 12 bases between them. Germline V CDR1 and CDR2: MNHNS, SASEGT. The CDR3 DNA sequence: TGTGCCAGCAGCCCGCAGGGGTTTAGCAATCAGCCCCAGCATTTT. Its protein is CASSPQGFSNQPQHF.

The V call is TRBV4-1, the J call TRBJ2-1; D possibly corresponds to TRBD2 (5 bases). The CDR3 has 18 amino acids. Trimming cost V 1 base and J 4 bases, with 20 bases left between them. CDR1 is MGHRA and CDR2 is YSYEKL in the germline V gene. CDR3 protein: CASSQVTPLGVGYNEQFF. The CDR3 bases are TGCGCCAGCAGCCAAGTTACCCCCCTGGGAGTCGGGTACAATGAGCAGTTCTTC.

As DNA, the CDR3 is TGTGCCAGCAGCCAATGGCCACAGGGAGATCAGCCCCAGCATTTT. This sequence encodes CASSQWPQGDQPQHF. J is TRBJ1-5 and V is TRBV6-1; D might be TRBD1 (6 bases). The V gene's germline CDR1 is MNHNS and CDR2 SASEGT. The CDR3 consists of 15 residues. The V and J ends lost 6 bases and 5 bases respectively, with 17 bases between them.

The rearrangement uses TRBV12-3 or TRBV12-4 and TRBJ2-7, with 9 bases lining up with TRBD1. The length of the CDR3 is 14 residues. V lost 6 bases and J lost 6; bases outside the gene matches: 9. The CDR3 DNA sequence: TGTGCCAGCAGGGGGGACAGGGAGGCGGGCGAGCAGTACTTC. This encodes CASRGDREAGEQYF.

There are a few counts of this clonotype. The chain combines TRBV9 with TRBJ2-3; 8 nucleotides agree with TRBD1. V was pared by 3 bases and J by 2 bases, with 8 bases of the junction left unmatched. Germline CDR1 SGDLS, CDR2 YYNGEE. The CDR3 consists of 16 residues. The DNA of the CDR3 is TGTGCCAGCAGCGGGATTGGGACAGGTACCACAGATACGCAGTATTTT. Translated: CASSGIGTGTTDTQYF.

CDR3 region: CASSNRVAGELFF. In nucleotides, the CDR3 is TGTGCCAGCAGTAACAGGGTGGCCGGGGAGCTGTTTTTT. The chain joins TRBV12-3 or TRBV12-4 to TRBJ2-2, with TRBD1 as a possible D gene (6 bases). V was cut by 5 bases and J by 6 bases, with 10 bases left in between. This CDR3 comprises 13 residues.

The chain recombines TRBV5-5 with TRBJ1-2; tentative D call: TRBD1 (6 bases). V shed 4 bases and J shed 0 bases, with 10 bases lying between them. This CDR3 has 14 amino acids. The germline V gene has CDR1 SGHKS and CDR2 YYEKEE (reference sequence). CDR3 sequence reads: CASSITGSNYGYTF. The CDR3 DNA sequence: TGTGCCAGCAGCATTACAGGGTCTAACTATGGCTACACCTTC.

This clonotype was found a few times. The chain is built from TRBV6-5 and TRBJ2-2; TRBD2 agrees at 13 bases. After removal of 0 bases from V and 4 bases from J, the junction contained 2 bases not matched to a gene. Germline CDR1 reads MNHEY; CDR2 reads SVGAGI. The CDR3 contains 17 residues. The CDR3 spells CASSYSWTSGGTGELFF. CDR3 in DNA: TGTGCCAGCAGTTACTCTTGGACTAGCGGGGGCACCGGGGAGCTGTTTTTT.

This clonotype was picked up a small number of times. The chain combines TRBV25-1 with TRBJ2-7, with D possibly matching TRBD2 (6 bases). Looked up from germline, CDR1 is MGHDK and CDR2 is SYGVNS. The CDR3 runs 14 residues. Trimming took off 4 bases at V and 3 bases at J, with 13 bases between the two ends. CDR3 DNA sequence: TGTGCCAGCAGTGTTGGCGGGACCCTCTACGAGCAGTACTTC. Amino acids: CASSVGGTLYEQYF.

The CDR3 sequence: CASSYGRTSYEQYF. For the CDR3, the DNA is TGTGCCAGCAGTTACGGACGGACCAGCTACGAGCAGTACTTC. The rearrangement links TRBV6-5 to TRBJ2-7, with unresolved D. V lost 2 bases, J lost 3 bases, and 11 bases lay in between. The CDR3 totals 14 residues. The V gene's germline CDR1 is MNHEY and CDR2 SVGAGI.

A few counts support this clonotype. J is TRBJ2-7 and V is TRBV28, with a weak D call TRBD1 (6 bases). The CDR3 contains 14 residues. V shed 6 bases and J shed 4 bases, with 16 bases lying between them. The germline V gene has CDR1 MDHEN and CDR2 SYDVKM. CDR3 DNA sequence: TGTGCCAGCAGCACCTCCGGGACAAAATACGAGCAGTACTTC. Protein product: CASSTSGTKYEQYF.

This clonotype was seen a few times. The V and J genes are TRBV7-8 and TRBJ2-5; D call uncertain. CDR1 is SGHVS, CDR2 FQNEAQ, per germline. This CDR3 region has 12 residues. Trimming left V 5 bases short and J 2 bases short, with 6 bases between. The CDR3 spells CASSHVQETQYF. CDR3 in DNA: TGTGCCAGCAGCCATGTACAAGAGACCCAGTACTTC.

V is TRBV18 and J is TRBJ2-1, with 7 positions matching TRBD1. This CDR3 is built from 15 residues. Germline V gene data show CDR1 as KGHSH and CDR2 as LQKENI. V lost 3 bases and J lost 2; bases outside the gene matches: 4. The DNA for the CDR3 is TGTGCCAGCTCACCCGTGGGACAGCCCTACAATGAGCAGTTCTTC. This gives the protein CASSPVGQPYNEQFF.

Turning to this clonotype: Possible read error: a much larger clone is one base away. The chain recombines TRBV28 with TRBJ1-2, with 8 bases lining up with TRBD1. There are 14 residues in the CDR3. CDR1 MDHEN and CDR2 SYDVKM come from the germline V gene. Germline trimming cut 6 bases from V and 2 bases from J; bases unmatched to any gene: 5. Here the CDR3 reads CASRATGANYGYTF. DNA of the CDR3: TGTGCCAGCAGGGCGACAGGGGCCAACTATGGCTACACCTTC.

The chain recombines TRBV6-1 with TRBJ1-1; 8 nucleotides agree with TRBD1. The J segment lost 5 bases and the V segment lost 7 bases, leaving 9 bases of the junction unmatched. Germline V CDR1 and CDR2: MNHNS, SASEGT. The CDR3 runs 14 residues. Written as DNA, the CDR3 is TGTGCCAGCACACTCGGACAGGGACGGACTGAAGCTTTCTTT. Protein product: CASTLGQGRTEAFF.